Below, 32 T cell receptor beta chains from the same sample are listed, as sequenced in a study of CXCR3-negative and CXCR3-positive naive CD8 T cells. Researchers prepared the TRB cDNA libraries using 5' RACE with UMI labels. TCRdb re-called the 5' RACE reads and gives one entry per CDR3 protein, without DNA. The data include 80,000 to 95,000 distinct CDR3 sequences; the top ten clones carry 1.6%. The sequenced material came from naive CXCR3- CD8+ T cells from blood. The sample's subset: CD45RO-CCR7+CD27+CD95- naive CD8+ T cells lacking CXCR3 (TNR3-). These receptors originate from a human donor in good health. Some clones in this sample may be carry-over from other donors' samples.

V is TRBV29-1 and J is TRBJ2-7; TCRdb's assignment of TRBD2 cannot be checked, as there is no DNA. This CDR3 comprises 12 residues. The germline gives CDR1 SQVTM, CDR2 ANQGSEA. CDR3 amino acids: CSSLGGGDEQYF.

V gene TRBV7-9 combines with J gene TRBJ2-1; the TCRdb call, TRBD2, lacks DNA for checking. Germline CDR1 SEHNR, CDR2 FQNEAQ (reference sequence). This CDR3 contains 16 residues. The CDR3: CASSVRTSVDFNEQFF.

The V and J genes are TRBV9 and TRBJ2-7; the TCRdb call, TRBD1, lacks DNA for checking. Germline V CDR1 and CDR2: SGDLS, YYNGEE. The CDR3 has 14 residues. The CDR3 sequence: CASSLDLGVYEQYF.

The chain is built from TRBV10-3 and TRBJ2-5; with no DNA, the TCRdb D assignment of TRBD1 cannot be verified. Germline-derived CDR1 and CDR2 are ENHRY and SYGVKD. This CDR3 contains 15 residues. The CDR3 here is CAISAAQKHQETQYF.

The V gene is TRBV29-1, the J gene TRBJ2-7; TCRdb names TRBD2, which stays unverified in the absence of DNA. The CDR3 extends over 16 amino acids. Per the germline V gene, CDR1 is SQVTM and CDR2 is ANQGSEA. CDR3 in amino acids: CSVRSWNSGTYNEQYF.

The chain combines TRBV18 with TRBJ2-7. Germline CDR1 reads KGHSH; CDR2 reads LQKENI. The CDR3 runs to 12 residues. Here the CDR3 reads CASSPPGVEQYF.

This sequence joins TRBV29-1 and TRBJ2-7; absent DNA, TCRdb's TRBD1 call cannot be checked. This CDR3 comprises 12 residues. The V gene's germline CDR1 is SQVTM and CDR2 ANQGSEA. The CDR3 region is CSVRSGAYEQYF.

CDR3 in amino acids: CSVVTGENTEQFF. The rearrangement links TRBV29-1 to TRBJ2-1; TCRdb designates TRBD1, a call that cannot be tested without DNA. CDR1 and CDR2 (germline): SQVTM, ANQGSEA. The CDR3 extends over 13 amino acids.

J is TRBJ1-2 and V is TRBV28; TCRdb's D gene call, TRBD1, goes unchecked for lack of DNA. The germline V gene encodes CDR1 MDHEN and CDR2 SYDVKM. The CDR3 contains 16 residues. The CDR3 is CATSGTGSSPRYGYTF.

The genes are TRBV4-1 and TRBJ1-1. CDR3 size: 13 residues. Germline V gene data show CDR1 as MGHRA and CDR2 as YSYEKL. The CDR3 region is CASSQESNTEAFF.

The rearrangement uses TRBV7-6 and TRBJ2-5. CDR1 and CDR2 from the germline V gene are SGHVS and FNYEAQ. The CDR3 sequence is 13 residues long. CDR3 residues: CASKSGLEETQYF.

The rearrangement joins TRBV12-3 or TRBV12-4 to TRBJ2-3; the TCRdb D gene call, TRBD2, has no DNA to confirm it. This CDR3 has 15 amino acids. The CDR3 reads CASSWTSVSTDTQYF.

CDR3 sequence: CASSWRAGNTGELFF. This sequence joins TRBV11-2 and TRBJ2-2; TCRdb picks TRBD2, but there is no DNA to check that call. Germline loops: CDR1 SGHAT, CDR2 FQNNGV. The CDR3 runs to 15 residues.

The chain has TRBV7-2 and TRBJ2-1; the D gene TCRdb calls, TRBD1, cannot be checked with no DNA. The CDR3 loop spans 15 amino acids. CDR1 and CDR2 (germline): SGHTA, FQGNSA. CDR3: CASSLEGDRYNEQFF.

The rearrangement links TRBV11-2 to TRBJ2-5; TCRdb selects TRBD1, and the lack of DNA leaves this call unchecked. CDR3 length: 18 residues. Germline CDR1 and CDR2: SGHAT and FQNNGV. The CDR3 loop is CASSLAPRGQGAQETQYF.

This sequence joins TRBV5-1 and TRBJ1-2; the D gene TCRdb calls, TRBD1, cannot be checked with no DNA. Germline V gives CDR1 SGHRS, CDR2 YFSETQ. The CDR3 consists of 12 residues. CDR3 sequence reads: CASSAGEEGYTF.

This rearrangement joins TRBV28 to TRBJ2-2; TCRdb designates TRBD2, a call that cannot be tested without DNA. CDR1 is MDHEN and CDR2 is SYDVKM in the germline V gene. The CDR3 runs 17 residues. CDR3 in amino acids: CASRSLAGGADTGELFF.

V is TRBV5-1 and J is TRBJ2-2; TCRdb picks TRBD1, but there is no DNA to check that call. This CDR3 contains 16 residues. CDR1 is SGHRS and CDR2 is YFSETQ in the germline V gene. CDR3 sequence reads: CASSPPGQALPGELFF.

This chain links TRBV29-1 with TRBJ1-3. The CDR3 is 13 amino acids. Germline loops: CDR1 SQVTM, CDR2 ANQGSEA. The CDR3 sequence: CSVVPASEDTIYF.

The chain couples TRBV4-1 to TRBJ1-1. CDR1 MGHRA and CDR2 YSYEKL come from the germline V gene. This CDR3 region has 14 residues. The CDR3 sequence: CASSQDLDNTEAFF.

This chain links TRBV7-9 with TRBJ2-3; TCRdb gives TRBD1 as the D gene, but with no DNA this cannot be confirmed. CDR1 and CDR2 from the germline V gene are SEHNR and FQNEAQ (reference sequence). The CDR3 extends over 14 amino acids. The CDR3 protein is CAIDGQGPTVGQYF.

The rearrangement links TRBV29-1 to TRBJ2-2; the D call of TRBD1 rests on TCRdb alone, since no DNA is present to check it. The CDR3 consists of 13 residues. From germline, CDR1 is SQVTM and CDR2 ANQGSEA. The CDR3 loop reads CSVSGVNTGELFF.

This chain links TRBV29-1 with TRBJ2-3; no DNA is available, so the TRBD2 call from TCRdb remains unchecked. Germline CDR1 SQVTM, CDR2 ANQGSEA. The CDR3 has 16 residues. This chain's CDR3 is CSVDALAGDITDTQYF.

The chain employs TRBV12-3 or TRBV12-4 and TRBJ2-1; checking the TCRdb D call of TRBD2 is not possible without DNA. CDR3 length: 16 residues. CDR3 amino acids: CASSLGITSGKRGQFF.

The chain combines TRBV15 with TRBJ2-3; TCRdb gives TRBD2 as the D gene, but with no DNA this cannot be confirmed. This CDR3 has 15 residues. Germline assignment: CDR1 LNHNV and CDR2 YYDKDF (reference sequence). CDR3 loop: CATSIQRGATDTQYF.

V is TRBV7-3 and J is TRBJ2-1; the TCRdb call, TRBD2, lacks DNA for checking. Per germline, CDR1 SGHTA and CDR2 FQGTGA. CDR3 length: 17 residues. The CDR3 region is CASSLLASGSGGDEQFF.

This chain uses TRBV10-3 with TRBJ2-1; the TCRdb D gene call, TRBD1, has no DNA to confirm it. Germline assignment: CDR1 ENHRY and CDR2 SYGVKD. The CDR3 totals 12 residues. CDR3 loop: CAIRGQGDEQFF.

CDR3 sequence: CSARDHEAVGTNYGYTF. The chain uses TRBV20-1 and TRBJ1-2. This CDR3 comprises 17 residues. From germline, CDR1 is DFQATT and CDR2 SNEGSKA (reference sequence).

The J gene is TRBJ1-1, the V gene TRBV29-1; TCRdb lists TRBD1, though no DNA is available to test this call. This CDR3 comprises 14 residues. Germline-derived CDR1 and CDR2 are SQVTM and ANQGSEA. CDR3 sequence: CSVDGTGENTEAFF.

This sequence joins TRBV4-3 and TRBJ2-3; TCRdb designates TRBD1, a call that cannot be tested without DNA. Germline V gene sequence: CDR1 LGHNA, CDR2 YSLEER. The CDR3 is made up of 14 amino acids. CDR3 sequence reads: CASSEGQGWNTQYF.

This chain links TRBV7-2 with TRBJ2-7. The CDR3 is 15 amino acids. Germline CDR1 is SGHTA and CDR2 is FQGNSA. CDR3 residues: CASSFPRAMGYEQYF.

The CDR3 protein is CASTQSASGGPRGETQYF. The rearrangement uses TRBV6-5 and TRBJ2-5; TCRdb reports TRBD2, a call that lacks DNA to check it against. Germline CDR1 and CDR2: MNHEY and SVGAGI. The CDR3 spans 18 residues.